This passage covers 9 T cell receptor beta chains from one sample sequenced in a study of blood T cell repertoires in COVID-19. Repertoires were generated with immunoSEQ multiplex PCR, while TCRdb's copy carries only in-frame clones and drops some. The table has roughly 38,000 clones, roughly 80% seen once. Sample: peripheral blood. The receptors shown here come from a man aged 60 to 75 in a cohort sampled during active COVID-19.

V gene TRBV19 combines with J gene TRBJ1-1, with D perhaps matching TRBD1 (6 bases). This CDR3 spans 15 amino acids. Germline CDR1 LNHDA, CDR2 SQIVND (reference sequence). The V gene lost 6 bases and the J gene lost 3 bases, with 17 bases spanning the gap. The CDR3 region is CASSIQPTGYTEAFF. The CDR3 DNA is TGTGCCAGTAGCATACAACCGACAGGTTACACTGAAGCTTTCTTT.

The CDR3 DNA is TGTGCTAGTGGTGCTACGGGATACATGGAGCAGTACTTC. Translating gives CASGATGYMEQYF. The chain links TRBV12-5 to TRBJ2-7, with D perhaps matching TRBD2 (5 bases). V was clipped by 5 bases and J by 7 bases, with 15 bases between them. The germline V gene encodes CDR1 LGHNT and CDR2 FRNRAP. The CDR3 sequence is 13 residues long.

The chain couples TRBV5-4 to TRBJ1-2; D call uncertain. The V gene lost 4 bases and the J gene lost 8 bases, with 21 bases spanning the gap. Germline-derived CDR1 and CDR2 are SGHNT and YYREEE (reference sequence). The length of the CDR3 is 15 residues. The CDR3 region is CASSGEDRRGSGYTF. Here the CDR3 DNA reads TGTGCCAGCAGCGGGGAGGACCGCCGAGGATCGGGCTACACCTTC.

The table lists this clone with a count of one. V and J are TRBV24-1 and TRBJ1-5; D gene uncertain. Between the trimmed V and J ends, which lost 5 bases and 7 bases, there was a span of 14 bases. The CDR3 is made up of 14 amino acids. CDR1 is KGHDR and CDR2 is SFDVKD in the germline V gene. The CDR3 reads CATSGTGVGQPQHF. The CDR3 DNA sequence: TGTGCCACCAGTGGAACCGGGGTGGGGCAGCCCCAGCATTTT.

The chain is built from TRBV4-3 and TRBJ1-2; possibly TRBD1 for D (5 bases). Trimming removed 3 bases from V and 5 bases from J, with 16 bases in between. Germline CDR1 reads LGHNA; CDR2 reads YSLEER. This CDR3 is 15 amino acids long. The chain's CDR3 is CASSQGGGGGYGYTF. As DNA, the CDR3 is TGCGCCAGCAGCCAGGGGGGAGGTGGAGGGTATGGCTACACCTTC.

CDR3 region: CASSLGRSSYEQYF. CDR3 nucleotides: TGTGCCAGCAGCTTAGGGAGGAGCTCCTACGAGCAGTACTTC. The rearrangement joins TRBV7-2 to TRBJ2-7; tentative D call: TRBD2 (5 bases). Trimming removed 1 base from V and 0 bases from J, with 7 bases in between. Germline V gene data show CDR1 as SGHTA and CDR2 as FQGNSA. This CDR3 is built from 14 residues.

This clone showed up just once. This chain joins TRBV5-1 and TRBJ1-1; tentative D call: TRBD1 (5 bases). Germline-derived CDR1 and CDR2 are SGHRS and YFSETQ. The CDR3 contains 14 residues. V lost 4 bases and J lost 1, with 11 bases in between. CDR3: CASSATVGNTEAFF. CDR3 DNA sequence: TGCGCCAGCAGCGCGACAGTGGGGAACACTGAAGCTTTCTTT.

The chain joins TRBV15 to TRBJ1-4; no clear D. The CDR3 has 16 amino acids. The V end lost 5 bases, the J end lost 4 bases, and 17 bases lay between the germline ends. The germline V gene has CDR1 LNHNV and CDR2 YYDKDF (reference sequence). CDR3 sequence (DNA): TGTGCCACCAGCGGCAAACTAGGCAGAGTTAATGAAAAACTGTTTTTT. Translating it yields CATSGKLGRVNEKLFF.

The rearrangement uses TRBV28 and TRBJ1-5; TRBD1 agrees at 9 bases. The CDR3 covers 12 residues. CDR1 MDHEN and CDR2 SYDVKM come from the germline V gene. As DNA, the CDR3 is TGTGTCACTACAGGGGGCCGCCTTGGCTATCATTTT. The encoded protein is CVTTGGRLGYHF.